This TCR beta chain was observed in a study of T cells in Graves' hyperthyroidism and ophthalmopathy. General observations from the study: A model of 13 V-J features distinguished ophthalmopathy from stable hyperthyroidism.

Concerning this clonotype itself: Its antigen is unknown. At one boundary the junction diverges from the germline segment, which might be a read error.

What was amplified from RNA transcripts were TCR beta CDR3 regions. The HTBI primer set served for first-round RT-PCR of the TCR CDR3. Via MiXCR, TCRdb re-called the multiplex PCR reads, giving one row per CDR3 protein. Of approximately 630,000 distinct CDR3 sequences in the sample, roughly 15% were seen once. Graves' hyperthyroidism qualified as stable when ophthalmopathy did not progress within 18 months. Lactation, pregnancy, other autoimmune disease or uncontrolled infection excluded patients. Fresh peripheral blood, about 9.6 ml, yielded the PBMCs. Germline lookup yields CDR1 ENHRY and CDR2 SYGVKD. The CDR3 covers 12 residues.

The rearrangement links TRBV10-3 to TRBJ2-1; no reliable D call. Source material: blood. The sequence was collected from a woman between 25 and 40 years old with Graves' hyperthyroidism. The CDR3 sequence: CAISEHSNEQLF. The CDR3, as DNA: TGTGCCATCAGTGAGCATTCCAATGAGCAGCTCTTC.